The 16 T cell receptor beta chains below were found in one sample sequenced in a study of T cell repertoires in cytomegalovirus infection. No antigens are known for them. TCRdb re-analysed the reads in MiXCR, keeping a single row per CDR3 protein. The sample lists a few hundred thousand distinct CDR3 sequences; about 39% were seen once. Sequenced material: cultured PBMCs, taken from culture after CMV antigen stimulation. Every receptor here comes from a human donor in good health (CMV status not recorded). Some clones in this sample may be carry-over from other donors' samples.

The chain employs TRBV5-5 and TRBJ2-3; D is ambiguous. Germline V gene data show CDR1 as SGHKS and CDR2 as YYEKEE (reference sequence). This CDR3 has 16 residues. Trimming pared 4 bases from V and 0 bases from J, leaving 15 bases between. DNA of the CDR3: TGTGCCAGCAGCCTCCCAGGCGATCTAAGCACAGATACGCAGTATTTT. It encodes CASSLPGDLSTDTQYF.

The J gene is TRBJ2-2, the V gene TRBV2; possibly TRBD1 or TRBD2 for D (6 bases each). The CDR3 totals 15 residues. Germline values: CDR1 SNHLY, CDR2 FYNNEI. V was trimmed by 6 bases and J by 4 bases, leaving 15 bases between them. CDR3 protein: CASRLGASVTGELFF. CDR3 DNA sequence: TGTGCCAGCAGGTTGGGGGCTAGCGTCACCGGGGAGCTGTTTTTT.

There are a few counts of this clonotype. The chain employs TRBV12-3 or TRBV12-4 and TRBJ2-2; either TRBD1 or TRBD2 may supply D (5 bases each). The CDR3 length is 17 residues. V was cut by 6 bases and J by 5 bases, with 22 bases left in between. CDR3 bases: TGTGCCAGCAGCCAAAACCACGGCTGGGACGTAACCGGGGAGCTGTTTTTT. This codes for CASSQNHGWDVTGELFF.

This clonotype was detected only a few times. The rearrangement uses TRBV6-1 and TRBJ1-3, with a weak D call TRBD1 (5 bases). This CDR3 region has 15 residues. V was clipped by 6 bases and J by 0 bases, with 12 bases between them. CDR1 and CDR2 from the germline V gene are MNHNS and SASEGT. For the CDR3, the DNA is TGTGCCAGCAGGCCACCGGGACCCTCTGGAAACACCATATATTTT. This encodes CASRPPGPSGNTIYF.

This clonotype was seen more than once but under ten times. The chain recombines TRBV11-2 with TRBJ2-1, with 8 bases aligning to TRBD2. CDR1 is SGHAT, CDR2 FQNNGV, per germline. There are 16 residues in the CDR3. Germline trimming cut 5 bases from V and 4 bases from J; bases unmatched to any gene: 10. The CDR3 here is CASSLHYSGRYNEQFF. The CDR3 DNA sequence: TGTGCCAGCAGCCTGCACTACAGCGGGAGATACAATGAGCAGTTCTTC.

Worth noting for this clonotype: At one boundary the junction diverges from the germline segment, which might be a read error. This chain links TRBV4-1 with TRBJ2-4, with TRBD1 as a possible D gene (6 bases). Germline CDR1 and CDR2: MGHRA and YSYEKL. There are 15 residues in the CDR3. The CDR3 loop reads CASSQLQGHENIQYF. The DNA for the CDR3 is TGTGCCAGCAGCCAACTACAGGGCCACGAAAACATTCAGTACTTC.

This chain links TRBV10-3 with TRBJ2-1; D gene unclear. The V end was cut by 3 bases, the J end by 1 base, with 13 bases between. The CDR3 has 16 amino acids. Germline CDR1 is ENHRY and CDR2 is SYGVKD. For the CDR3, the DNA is TGTGCCATCAGTGAAAAGCCAGCAAGTTCCTACAATGAGCAGTTCTTC. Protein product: CAISEKPASSYNEQFF.

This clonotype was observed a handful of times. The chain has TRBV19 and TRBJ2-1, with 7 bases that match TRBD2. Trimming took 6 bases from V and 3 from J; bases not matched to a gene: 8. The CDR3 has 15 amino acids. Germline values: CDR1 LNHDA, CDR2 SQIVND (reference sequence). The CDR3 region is CASRTSRFGYNEQFF. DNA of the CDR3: TGTGCCAGTAGGACTAGCCGGTTCGGCTACAATGAGCAGTTCTTC.

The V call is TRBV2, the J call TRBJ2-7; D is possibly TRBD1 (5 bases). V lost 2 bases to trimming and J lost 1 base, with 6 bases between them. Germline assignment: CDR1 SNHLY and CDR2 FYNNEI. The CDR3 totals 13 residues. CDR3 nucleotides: TGTGCCAGCAGTGAACGACAGTCCTACGAGCAGTACTTC. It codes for CASSERQSYEQYF. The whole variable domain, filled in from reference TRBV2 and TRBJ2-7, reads EPEVTQTPSHQVTQMGQEVILRCVPISNHLYFYWYRQILGQKVEFLVSFYNNEISEKSEIFDDQFSVERPDGSNFTLKIRSTKLEDSAMYFCASSERQSYEQYFGPGTRLTVT.

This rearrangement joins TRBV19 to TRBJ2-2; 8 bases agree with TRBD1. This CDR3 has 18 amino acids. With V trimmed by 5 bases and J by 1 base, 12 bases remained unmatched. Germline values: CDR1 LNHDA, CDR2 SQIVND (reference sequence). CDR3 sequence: CASSSHRTGLRNTGELFF. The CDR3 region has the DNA TGTGCCAGTAGTTCCCACCGGACAGGGCTGAGGAACACCGGGGAGCTGTTTTTT.

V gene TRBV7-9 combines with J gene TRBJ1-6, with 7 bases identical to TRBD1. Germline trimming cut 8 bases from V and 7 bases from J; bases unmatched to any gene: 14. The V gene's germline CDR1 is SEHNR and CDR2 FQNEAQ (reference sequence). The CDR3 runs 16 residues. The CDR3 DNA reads TGTGCCAGCGTTCGTACAGGGTCACAGGGGAATTCACCCCTCCACTTT. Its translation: CASVRTGSQGNSPLHF.

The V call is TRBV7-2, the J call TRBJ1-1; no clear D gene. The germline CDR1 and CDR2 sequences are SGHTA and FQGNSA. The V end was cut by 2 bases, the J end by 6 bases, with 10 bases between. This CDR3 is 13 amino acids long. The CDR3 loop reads CASSLRTRAEAFF. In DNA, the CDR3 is TGTGCCAGCAGCTTACGTACGCGGGCTGAAGCTTTCTTT.

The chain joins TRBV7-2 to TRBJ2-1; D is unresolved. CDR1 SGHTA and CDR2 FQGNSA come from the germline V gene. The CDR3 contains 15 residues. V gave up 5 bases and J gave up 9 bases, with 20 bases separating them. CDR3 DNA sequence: TGTGCCAGCAGCCCCGGCGTGTCCCTGGGTGGTGAGCAGTTCTTC. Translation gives CASSPGVSLGGEQFF.

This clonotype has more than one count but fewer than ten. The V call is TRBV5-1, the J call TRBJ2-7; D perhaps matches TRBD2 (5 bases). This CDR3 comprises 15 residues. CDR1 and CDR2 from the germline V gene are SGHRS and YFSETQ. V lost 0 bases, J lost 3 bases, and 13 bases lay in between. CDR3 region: CASSLDAGAGYEQYF. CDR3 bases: TGCGCCAGCAGCTTGGATGCGGGCGCCGGCTACGAGCAGTACTTC.

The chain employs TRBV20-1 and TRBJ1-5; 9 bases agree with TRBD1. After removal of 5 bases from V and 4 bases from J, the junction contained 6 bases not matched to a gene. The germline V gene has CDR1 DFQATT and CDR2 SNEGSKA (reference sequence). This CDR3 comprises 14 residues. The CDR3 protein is CSAESGTGNQPQHF. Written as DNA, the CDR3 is TGCAGTGCTGAATCCGGGACAGGGAATCAGCCCCAGCATTTT.

The CDR3 DNA reads TGCAGTGCTTCCCTAGGGACAGGTCGTCCTGGCTACACCTTC. This sequence encodes CSASLGTGRPGYTF. V and J are TRBV20-1 and TRBJ1-2; 8 bases are a match to TRBD1. V gave up 5 bases and J gave up 7 bases; unmatched junction bases: 12. The germline V gene has CDR1 DFQATT and CDR2 SNEGSKA (reference sequence). There are 14 residues in the CDR3.